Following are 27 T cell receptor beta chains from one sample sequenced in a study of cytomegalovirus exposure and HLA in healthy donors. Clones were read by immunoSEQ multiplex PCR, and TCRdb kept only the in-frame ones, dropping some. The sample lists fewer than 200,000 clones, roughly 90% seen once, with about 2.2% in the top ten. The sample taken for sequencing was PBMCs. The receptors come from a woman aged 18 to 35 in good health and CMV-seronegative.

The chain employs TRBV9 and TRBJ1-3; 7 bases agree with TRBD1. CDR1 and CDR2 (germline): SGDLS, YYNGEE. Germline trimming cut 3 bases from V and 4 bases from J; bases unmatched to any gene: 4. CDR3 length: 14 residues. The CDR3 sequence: CASSEGTVGNTIYF. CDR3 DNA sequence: TGTGCCAGCAGCGAAGGGACAGTCGGAAACACCATATATTTT.

CDR3 in amino acids: CASSFSRLGETQYF. The CDR3 DNA reads as TGTGCCAGCAGCTTTAGTAGACTAGGTGAGACCCAGTACTTC. The V call is TRBV5-6, the J call TRBJ2-5, with D perhaps matching TRBD2 (6 bases). Per germline, CDR1 SGHDT and CDR2 YYEEEE. The CDR3 consists of 14 residues. V was shortened by 2 bases and J by 5 bases, with 13 bases between the two germline ends.

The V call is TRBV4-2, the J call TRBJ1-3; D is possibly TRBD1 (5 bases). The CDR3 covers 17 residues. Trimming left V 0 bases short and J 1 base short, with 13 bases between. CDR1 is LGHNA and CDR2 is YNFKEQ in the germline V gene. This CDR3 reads CASSQDLGARSGNTIYF. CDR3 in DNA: TGTGCCAGCAGCCAAGATCTTGGGGCTAGATCTGGAAACACCATATATTTT.

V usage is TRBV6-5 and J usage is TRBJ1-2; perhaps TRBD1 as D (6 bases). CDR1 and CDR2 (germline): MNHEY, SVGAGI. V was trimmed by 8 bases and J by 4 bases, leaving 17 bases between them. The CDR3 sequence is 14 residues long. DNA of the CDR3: TGTGCCAGCTCCCCTTGGACAGCTTCCTATGGCTACACCTTC. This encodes CASSPWTASYGYTF.

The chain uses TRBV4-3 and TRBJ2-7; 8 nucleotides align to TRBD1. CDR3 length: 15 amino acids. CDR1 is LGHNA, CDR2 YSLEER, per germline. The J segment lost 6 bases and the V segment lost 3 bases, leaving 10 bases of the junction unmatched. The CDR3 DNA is TGCGCCAGCAGCCAGACGGGGGACAGGCGCGGCGAGCAGTACTTC. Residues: CASSQTGDRRGEQYF.

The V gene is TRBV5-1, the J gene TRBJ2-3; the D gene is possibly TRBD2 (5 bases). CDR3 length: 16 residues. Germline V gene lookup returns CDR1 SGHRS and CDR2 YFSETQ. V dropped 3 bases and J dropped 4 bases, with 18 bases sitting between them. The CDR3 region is CASSSFGTREADTQYF. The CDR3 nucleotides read TGCGCCAGCAGCTCGTTTGGCACTCGGGAAGCAGATACGCAGTATTTT.

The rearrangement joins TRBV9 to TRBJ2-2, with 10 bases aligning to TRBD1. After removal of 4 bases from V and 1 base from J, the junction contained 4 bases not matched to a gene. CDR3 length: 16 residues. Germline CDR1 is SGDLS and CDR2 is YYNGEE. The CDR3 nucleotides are TGTGCCAGCAGCCTGGGGGACAGGGGGAACACCGGGGAGCTGTTTTTT. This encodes CASSLGDRGNTGELFF.

CDR3 in amino acids: CASSPGTSGTGAAETQYF. The CDR3 DNA follows: TGCGCCAGCAGCCCTGGGACTAGCGGGACAGGTGCAGCGGAGACCCAGTACTTC. The rearrangement joins TRBV4-3 to TRBJ2-5; 13 bases match TRBD2. Germline-derived CDR1 and CDR2 are LGHNA and YSLEER. This CDR3 has 18 amino acids. V lost 4 bases and J lost 5; bases outside the gene matches: 13.

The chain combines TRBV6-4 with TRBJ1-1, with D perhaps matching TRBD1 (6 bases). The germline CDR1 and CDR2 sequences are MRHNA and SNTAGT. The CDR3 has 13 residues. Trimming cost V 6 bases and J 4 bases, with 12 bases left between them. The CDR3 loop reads CASRQGRGTEAFF. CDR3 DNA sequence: TGTGCCAGCAGACAGGGCAGGGGCACTGAAGCTTTCTTT.

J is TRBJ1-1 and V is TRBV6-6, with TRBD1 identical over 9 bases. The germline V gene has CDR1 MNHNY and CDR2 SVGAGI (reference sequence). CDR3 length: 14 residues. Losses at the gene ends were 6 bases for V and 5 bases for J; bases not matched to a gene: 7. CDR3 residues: CASSPDRGWTEAFF. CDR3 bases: TGTGCCAGCAGCCCCGACAGGGGGTGGACTGAAGCTTTCTTT.

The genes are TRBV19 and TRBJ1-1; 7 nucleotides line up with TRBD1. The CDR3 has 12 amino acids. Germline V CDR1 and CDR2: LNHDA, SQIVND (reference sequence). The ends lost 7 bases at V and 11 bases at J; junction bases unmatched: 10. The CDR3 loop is CASTSRQGGAFF. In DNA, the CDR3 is TGTGCCAGTACCTCACGACAGGGCGGCGCTTTCTTT.

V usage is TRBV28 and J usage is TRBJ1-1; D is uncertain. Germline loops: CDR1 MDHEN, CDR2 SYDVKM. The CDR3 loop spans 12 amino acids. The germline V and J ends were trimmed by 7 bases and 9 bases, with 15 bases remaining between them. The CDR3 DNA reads TGTGCCAGCACCGCAGCGGGCGGGAAAGCTTTCTTT. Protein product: CASTAAGGKAFF.

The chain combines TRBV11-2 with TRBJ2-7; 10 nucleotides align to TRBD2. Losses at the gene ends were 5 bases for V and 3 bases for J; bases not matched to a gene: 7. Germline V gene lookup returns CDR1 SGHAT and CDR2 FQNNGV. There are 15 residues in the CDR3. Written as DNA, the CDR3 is TGTGCCAGCAGCCCTGGACTAGCGGTAGTCTACGAGCAGTACTTC. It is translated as CASSPGLAVVYEQYF.

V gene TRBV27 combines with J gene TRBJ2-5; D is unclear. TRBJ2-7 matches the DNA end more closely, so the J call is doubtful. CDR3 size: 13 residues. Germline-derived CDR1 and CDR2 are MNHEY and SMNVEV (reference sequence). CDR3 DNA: TGTGCCAGCAGTTTCCGTAGCTCCTACGAGCAGTACTTC. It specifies CASSFRSSYEQYF.

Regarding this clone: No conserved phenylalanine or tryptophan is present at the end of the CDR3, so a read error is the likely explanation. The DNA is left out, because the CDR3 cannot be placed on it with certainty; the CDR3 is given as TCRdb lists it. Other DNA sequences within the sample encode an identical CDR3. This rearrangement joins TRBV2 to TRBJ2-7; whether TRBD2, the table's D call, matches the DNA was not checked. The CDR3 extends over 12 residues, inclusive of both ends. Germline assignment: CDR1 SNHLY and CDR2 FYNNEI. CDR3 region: CASSGTSGRIFL.

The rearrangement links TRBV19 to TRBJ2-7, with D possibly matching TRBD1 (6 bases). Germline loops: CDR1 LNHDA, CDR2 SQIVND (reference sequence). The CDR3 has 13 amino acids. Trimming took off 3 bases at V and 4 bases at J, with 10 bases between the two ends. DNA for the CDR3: TGTGCCAGTAGTATTGAACAGGGATACGAGCAGTACTTC. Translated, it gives CASSIEQGYEQYF.

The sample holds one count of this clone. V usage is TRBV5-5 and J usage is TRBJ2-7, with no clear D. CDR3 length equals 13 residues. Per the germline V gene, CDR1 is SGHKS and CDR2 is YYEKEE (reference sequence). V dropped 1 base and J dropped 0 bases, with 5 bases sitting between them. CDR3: CASSLRVSYEQYF. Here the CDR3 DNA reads TGTGCCAGCAGCTTGCGGGTCTCCTACGAGCAGTACTTC.

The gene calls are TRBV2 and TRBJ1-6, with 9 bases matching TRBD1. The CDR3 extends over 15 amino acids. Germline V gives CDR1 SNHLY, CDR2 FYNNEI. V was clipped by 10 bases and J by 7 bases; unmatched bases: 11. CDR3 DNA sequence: TGTGCCAACTCAGGGACAGGGATGGGGAATTCACCCCTCCACTTT. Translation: CANSGTGMGNSPLHF. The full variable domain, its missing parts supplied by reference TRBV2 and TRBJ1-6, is EPEVTQTPSHQVTQMGQEVILRCVPISNHLYFYWYRQILGQKVEFLVSFYNNEISEKSEIFDDQFSVERPDGSNFTLKIRSTKLEDSAMYFCANSGTGMGNSPLHFGNGTRLTVT.

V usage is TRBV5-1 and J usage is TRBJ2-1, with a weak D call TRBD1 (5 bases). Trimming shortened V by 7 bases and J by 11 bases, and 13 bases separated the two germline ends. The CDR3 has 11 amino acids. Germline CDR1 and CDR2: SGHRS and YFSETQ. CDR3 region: CASVWGGKQFF. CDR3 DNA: TGCGCCAGCGTTTGGGGCGGTAAGCAGTTCTTC.

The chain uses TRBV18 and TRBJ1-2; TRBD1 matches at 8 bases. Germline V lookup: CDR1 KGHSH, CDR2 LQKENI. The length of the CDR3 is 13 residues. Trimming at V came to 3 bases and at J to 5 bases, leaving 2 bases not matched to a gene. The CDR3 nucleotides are TGTGCCAGCTCACCGGGACAGGTATATGGCTACACCTTC. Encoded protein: CASSPGQVYGYTF.

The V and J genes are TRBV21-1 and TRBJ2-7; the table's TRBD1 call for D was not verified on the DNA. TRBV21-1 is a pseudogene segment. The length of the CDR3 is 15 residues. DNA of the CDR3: TGTGCCAGCGGAATTGACAGGGGTATTTCCTACGAGCAGTACTTC. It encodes CASGIDRGISYEQYF.

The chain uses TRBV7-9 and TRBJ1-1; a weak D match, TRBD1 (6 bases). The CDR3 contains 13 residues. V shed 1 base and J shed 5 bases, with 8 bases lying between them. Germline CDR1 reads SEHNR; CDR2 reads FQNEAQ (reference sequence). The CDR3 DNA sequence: TGTGCCAGCAGCTTAGGGGGGCTGACTGAAGCTTTCTTT. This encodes CASSLGGLTEAFF.

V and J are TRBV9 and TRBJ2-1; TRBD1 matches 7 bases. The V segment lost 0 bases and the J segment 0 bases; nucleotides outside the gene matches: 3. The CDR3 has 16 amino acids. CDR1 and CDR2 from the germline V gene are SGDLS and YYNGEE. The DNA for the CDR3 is TGTGCCAGCAGCGTAGAGTGGGACAGCTCCTACAATGAGCAGTTCTTC. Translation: CASSVEWDSSYNEQFF.

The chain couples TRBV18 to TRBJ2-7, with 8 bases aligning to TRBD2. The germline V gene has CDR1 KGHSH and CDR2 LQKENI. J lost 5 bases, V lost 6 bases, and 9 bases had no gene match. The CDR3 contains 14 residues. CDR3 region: CASSPGGGLDEQYF. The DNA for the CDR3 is TGTGCCAGCTCTCCCGGCGGGGGGTTAGACGAGCAGTACTTC.

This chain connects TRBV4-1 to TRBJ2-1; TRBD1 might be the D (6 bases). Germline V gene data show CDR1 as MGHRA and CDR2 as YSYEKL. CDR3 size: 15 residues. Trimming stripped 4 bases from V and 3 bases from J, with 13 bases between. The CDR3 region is CASSPFKDSYNEQFF. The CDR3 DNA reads TGCGCCAGCAGCCCCTTCAAGGACAGCTACAATGAGCAGTTCTTC.

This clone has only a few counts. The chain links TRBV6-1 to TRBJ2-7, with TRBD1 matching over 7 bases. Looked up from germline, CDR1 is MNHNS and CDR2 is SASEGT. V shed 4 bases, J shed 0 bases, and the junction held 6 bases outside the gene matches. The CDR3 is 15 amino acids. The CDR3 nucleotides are TGTGCCAGCAGTGGACAGGGCATAGCCTCCTACGAGCAGTACTTC. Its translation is CASSGQGIASYEQYF.

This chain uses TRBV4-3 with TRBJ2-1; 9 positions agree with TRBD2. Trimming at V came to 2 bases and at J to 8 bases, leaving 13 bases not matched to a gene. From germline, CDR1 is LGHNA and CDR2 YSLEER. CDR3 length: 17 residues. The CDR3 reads CASSQRIAGESWDEQFF. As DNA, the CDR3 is TGCGCCAGCAGCCAACGAATAGCGGGAGAGTCGTGGGATGAGCAGTTCTTC.